The next 8 T cell receptor beta chains were all read from a single sample in a study of cytomegalovirus exposure and HLA in healthy donors. Amplification used 60 Vbeta primers and 13 Jbeta primers. Produced via immunoSEQ multiplex PCR; TCRdb's table is partial and in-frame only. The sample consists of some 130,000 clones, approximately 80% of them appearing once. The specimen was PBMCs. All receptors derive from a male donor in good health and CMV-seronegative.

The J gene is TRBJ1-2, the V gene TRBV9; 8 nucleotides match TRBD1. Trimming cost V 4 bases and J 4 bases; bases outside gene matches: 6. CDR1 and CDR2 from the germline V gene are SGDLS and YYNGEE. The CDR3 extends over 14 amino acids. The CDR3 loop reads CASSLGTGGYGYTF. As DNA, the CDR3 is TGTGCCAGCAGCCTGGGCACAGGGGGCTATGGCTACACCTTC.

The table lists this clone with a count of one. The V gene is TRBV27, the J gene TRBJ2-7; TRBD2 aligns across 10 bases. CDR1 is MNHEY and CDR2 is SMNVEV in the germline V gene (reference sequence). The CDR3 extends over 14 amino acids. The V gene end was trimmed by 7 bases and the J gene end by 2 bases; junction bases not matched to a gene: 5. CDR3 sequence (DNA): TGTGCCAGCAAGTGGACTAGCGGTCCCTACGAGCAGTACTTC. Protein product: CASKWTSGPYEQYF.

V and J are TRBV2 and TRBJ1-2, with 7 bases aligning to TRBD1. The CDR3 runs to 14 residues. The ends lost 6 bases at V and 4 bases at J; junction bases unmatched: 8. Germline CDR1 is SNHLY and CDR2 is FYNNEI. CDR3 region: CASSPGQASYGYTF. CDR3 bases: TGTGCCAGCAGCCCCGGACAGGCGTCCTATGGCTACACCTTC.

The rearrangement joins TRBV7-9 to TRBJ1-1; D gene unclear. The CDR3 is 13 amino acids. Germline V gene sequence: CDR1 SEHNR, CDR2 FQNEAQ (reference sequence). Trimming left V 3 bases short and J 1 base short, with 6 bases between. CDR3 region: CASSFTGNTEAFF. CDR3 bases: TGTGCCAGCAGCTTTACGGGGAACACTGAAGCTTTCTTT.

The chain joins TRBV5-1 to TRBJ1-2, with D perhaps matching TRBD1 (5 bases). The germline V gene encodes CDR1 SGHRS and CDR2 YFSETQ. Trimming shortened V by 0 bases and J by 7 bases, and 10 bases separated the two germline ends. CDR3 length: 13 amino acids. CDR3: CASSLAGFSGYTF. The CDR3 DNA follows: TGCGCCAGCAGCTTGGCAGGGTTTTCTGGCTACACCTTC.

The rearrangement links TRBV6-1 to TRBJ1-1, with 8 bases matching TRBD1. This CDR3 has 14 amino acids. V trimming: 7 bases; J trimming: 2 bases; junction bases outside the gene matches: 6. CDR1 and CDR2 from the germline V gene are MNHNS and SASEGT. CDR3 sequence reads: CASKLTGANTEAFF. The DNA for the CDR3 is TGTGCCAGCAAGTTGACAGGGGCAAACACTGAAGCTTTCTTT.

This clone was recorded a few times. This chain joins TRBV28 and TRBJ2-1, with 14 bases that match TRBD2. Germline lookup yields CDR1 MDHEN and CDR2 SYDVKM. CDR3 length: 16 residues. With 7 bases clipped from V and 2 bases from J, the junction kept 4 bases outside the gene matches. The CDR3 here is CASTGLAGGPYNEQFF. Written as DNA, the CDR3 is TGTGCCAGCACCGGACTAGCGGGAGGTCCCTACAATGAGCAGTTCTTC.

This sequence joins TRBV15 and TRBJ1-4; TRBD1 matches 7 bases. The CDR3 sequence is 16 residues long. CDR1 is LNHNV and CDR2 is YYDKDF in the germline V gene (reference sequence). The junction had 3 bases not matched to a gene; V was cut back by 2 bases and J by 0 bases. The CDR3 loop reads CATSRSTGATNEKLFF. CDR3 sequence (DNA): TGTGCCACCAGCAGATCCACAGGGGCAACTAATGAAAAACTGTTTTTT.